Following are 15 T cell receptor beta chains from one sample sequenced in a study of shared clonotypes between healthy human individuals. Assay used: immunoSEQ multiplex PCR; TCRdb lists only in-frame clones, some missing. The data hold 2 million to 2.5 million clones, with 85% to 95% observed a single time. Naive CD8 isolation took CD45RO-negative cells positively selected for CCR7 and excluded terminally differentiated effector memory CD45RA+ cells. The sample was naive CD8+ T cells sorted from blood. The receptors were gathered from a man between 18 and 35 years old in good health.

The genes are TRBV4-1 and TRBJ2-7; 7 nucleotides match TRBD2. The CDR3 is made up of 17 amino acids. Germline CDR1 MGHRA, CDR2 YSYEKL. Trimming took 0 bases from V and 6 from J; bases not matched to a gene: 14. CDR3 sequence: CASSQEGPGGYLGEQYF. For the CDR3, the DNA is TGCGCCAGCAGCCAAGAGGGTCCCGGGGGGTATTTGGGCGAGCAGTACTTC.

V usage is TRBV10-2 and J usage is TRBJ2-1; 9 bases agree with TRBD2. CDR1 is WSHSY and CDR2 is SAAADI in the germline V gene. The CDR3 sequence is 14 residues long. With V trimmed by 9 bases and J by 1 base, 4 bases remained unmatched. CDR3: CASLAGVSYNEQFF. As DNA, the CDR3 is TGCGCCAGTTTAGCGGGAGTTTCCTACAATGAGCAGTTCTTC.

The chain couples TRBV10-3 to TRBJ2-7; possible D gene TRBD2, 5 bases. V dropped 1 base and J dropped 2 bases, with 15 bases sitting between them. CDR3 size: 16 residues. Per germline, CDR1 ENHRY and CDR2 SYGVKD. CDR3 region: CAISEYGAEGAYEQYF. The CDR3 nucleotides are TGTGCCATCAGTGAGTACGGAGCTGAGGGAGCCTACGAGCAGTACTTC.

The J gene is TRBJ1-5, the V gene TRBV4-1; D ambiguous. The CDR3 has 15 residues. Trimming removed 0 bases at V and 5 bases at J, with 11 bases between. Per germline, CDR1 MGHRA and CDR2 YSYEKL. The CDR3 reads CASSQDYVGDQPQHF. CDR3 nucleotides: TGCGCCAGCAGCCAAGATTACGTAGGTGATCAGCCCCAGCATTTT.

With regard to this clone: The sample holds other DNA sequences that translate to the same CDR3. The chain recombines TRBV27 with TRBJ2-7, with 9 bases fitting TRBD1. J gave up 0 bases and V 0 bases, and 0 bases lay outside the gene matches. The germline CDR1 and CDR2 sequences are MNHEY and SMNVEV (reference sequence). CDR3 size: 15 residues. The CDR3 is CASSLSTGGSYEQYF. DNA of the CDR3: TGTGCCAGCAGTTTATCGACAGGGGGCTCCTACGAGCAGTACTTC.

V and J are TRBV29-1 and TRBJ1-1; D uncertain. V gave up 1 base and J gave up 6 bases, with 9 bases separating them. The V gene's germline CDR1 is SQVTM and CDR2 ANQGSEA. The CDR3 is 12 amino acids. The CDR3 nucleotides are TGCAGCGTTGAAGGGGCATTAGCTGAAGCTTTCTTT. Translating it yields CSVEGALAEAFF.

This chain links TRBV10-1 with TRBJ2-3, with 7 nucleotides matching TRBD1. With 0 bases clipped from V and 1 base from J, the junction kept 4 bases outside the gene matches. In germline, CDR1 is WNHNN, CDR2 SYGVQD (reference sequence). This CDR3 spans 16 amino acids. The CDR3 reads CASSESGQVGTDTQYF. As DNA, the CDR3 is TGCGCCAGCAGTGAGTCCGGACAGGTGGGCACAGATACGCAGTATTTT.

The chain couples TRBV5-1 to TRBJ1-1; 9 nucleotides agree with TRBD1. The ends lost 1 base at V and 8 bases at J; junction bases unmatched: 12. The germline gives CDR1 SGHRS, CDR2 YFSETQ. The CDR3 sequence is 16 residues long. CDR3 residues: CASSLFPTGGFSEAFF. CDR3 coding DNA: TGCGCCAGCAGCTTGTTCCCTACAGGGGGCTTTTCCGAAGCTTTCTTT.

CDR3 amino acids: CASRGEQLEAFF. In DNA form, the CDR3 reads TGTGCCAGTAGAGGCGAACAGCTTGAAGCTTTCTTT. This rearrangement joins TRBV19 to TRBJ1-1; D is undetermined. The V and J ends lost 6 bases and 7 bases respectively, with 12 bases between them. Germline loops: CDR1 LNHDA, CDR2 SQIVND (reference sequence). The CDR3 totals 12 residues.

This rearrangement joins TRBV30 to TRBJ2-2; 9 bases are a match to TRBD1. V lost 7 bases to trimming and J lost 0 bases; unmatched junction nucleotides: 3. This CDR3 has 14 amino acids. CDR1 GTSNPN and CDR2 SVGIG come from the germline V gene (reference sequence). The CDR3 sequence: CASGQGPNTGELFF. CDR3 bases: TGTGCCTCGGGACAGGGTCCGAACACCGGGGAGCTGTTTTTT.

This clone was counted a single time. The CDR3 region has the DNA TGCGCCAGCAGCCAAGAGCACGTAGCGTCCGAGACCCAGTACTTC. Translating it yields CASSQEHVASETQYF. The V gene is TRBV4-3, the J gene TRBJ2-5; tentative D call: TRBD2 (5 bases). The germline gives CDR1 LGHNA, CDR2 YSLEER. Between the trimmed V and J ends, which lost 0 bases and 5 bases, there was a span of 13 bases. CDR3 length equals 15 residues.

This chain links TRBV7-9 with TRBJ1-4, with D perhaps TRBD1 (6 bases). This CDR3 is 16 amino acids long. From germline, CDR1 is SEHNR and CDR2 FQNEAQ (reference sequence). V lost 2 bases and J 4 bases, leaving 14 bases between the germline ends. Here the CDR3 reads CASSLSREGGNEKLFF. The CDR3 DNA reads as TGTGCCAGCAGCTTATCTAGGGAAGGGGGTAATGAAAAACTGTTTTTT. The entire variable domain, with the rest obtained from reference TRBV7-9 and TRBJ1-4, is as follows: DTGVSQNPRHKITKRGQNVTFRCDPISEHNRLYWYRQTLGQGPEFLTYFQNEAQLEKSRLLSDRFSAERPKGSFSTLEIQRTEQGDSAMYLCASSLSREGGNEKLFFGSGTQLSVL.

The genes are TRBV11-2 and TRBJ2-5, with TRBD1 matching 7 bases. CDR3 length: 14 residues. The V gene's germline CDR1 is SGHAT and CDR2 FQNNGV. Trimming took 3 bases from V and 3 from J; bases not matched to a gene: 4. This CDR3 reads CASSLYRGEETQYF. CDR3 DNA: TGTGCCAGCAGCTTGTACAGGGGAGAAGAGACCCAGTACTTC.

The chain recombines TRBV5-1 with TRBJ1-2; 9 bases match TRBD1. CDR1 and CDR2 (germline): SGHRS, YFSETQ. The CDR3 consists of 15 residues. V dropped 4 bases and J dropped 5; count of bases not matched to a gene: 9. CDR3 sequence (DNA): TGCGCCAGCAGCCTGGGACAGGGTGCCCTTTATGGCTACACCTTC. Amino acid sequence: CASSLGQGALYGYTF.

The rearrangement uses TRBV30 and TRBJ1-1, with TRBD1 identical over 7 bases. The length of the CDR3 is 14 residues. Unmatched junction bases numbered 9, after V lost 3 bases and J lost 5 bases. Germline lookup yields CDR1 GTSNPN and CDR2 SVGIG (reference sequence). CDR3: CAWRTGMGWTEAFF. The CDR3 DNA reads TGTGCCTGGAGGACAGGGATGGGATGGACTGAAGCTTTCTTT.